Following are 20 T cell receptor beta chains from one sample sequenced in a study of T cell responses to AZD1222 COVID-19 vaccine. Clones were sequenced by immunoSEQ multiplex PCR, and TCRdb holds only the in-frame ones, with some missing. Of 100,000 to 150,000 clones listed, more than 70% are singletons. The source material was peripheral blood, sampled on day 0 of AZD1222 vaccination. These TCRs come from an adult in good health.

This clone was seen a single time. V usage is TRBV19 and J usage is TRBJ1-1, with D possibly being TRBD1 (5 bases). The CDR3 extends over 15 amino acids. CDR1 and CDR2 from the germline V gene are LNHDA and SQIVND (reference sequence). V was pared by 4 bases and J by 1 base, with 13 bases between. The DNA of the CDR3 is TGTGCCAGTAGTACAACCGGGACGGGGAACACTGAAGCTTTCTTT. This translates into CASSTTGTGNTEAFF.

This clone was seen only once. The rearrangement joins TRBV15 to TRBJ2-3; D gene ambiguous. The CDR3 consists of 15 residues. Germline V gives CDR1 LNHNV, CDR2 YYDKDF (reference sequence). V was clipped by 7 bases and J by 0 bases, with 14 bases between them. This CDR3 reads CATMGSDTSTDTQYF. The DNA of the CDR3 is TGTGCCACCATGGGGTCGGATACTAGCACAGATACGCAGTATTTT.

This clone was recorded only once. The chain combines TRBV19 with TRBJ1-5; TRBD1 matches 7 bases. CDR1 LNHDA and CDR2 SQIVND come from the germline V gene (reference sequence). Trimming at V came to 3 bases and at J to 3 bases, leaving 2 bases not matched to a gene. The CDR3 extends over 14 amino acids. The CDR3 protein is CASSIRGDNQPQHF. The CDR3, as DNA: TGTGCCAGTAGTATCAGGGGGGACAATCAGCCCCAGCATTTT.

The chain is built from TRBV6-5 and TRBJ2-7; TRBD2 aligns across 9 bases. Germline V gives CDR1 MNHEY, CDR2 SVGAGI. This CDR3 is 16 amino acids long. The junction had 3 bases not matched to a gene; V was cut back by 0 bases and J by 0 bases. The CDR3 DNA follows: TGTGCCAGCAGTTACTCGGCGGGAGGGAGCTCCTACGAGCAGTACTTC. Translated: CASSYSAGGSSYEQYF.

The chain carries TRBV2 and TRBJ1-4; possibly TRBD1 for D (5 bases). Germline assignment: CDR1 SNHLY and CDR2 FYNNEI. CDR3 length equals 13 residues. V was clipped by 7 bases and J by 8 bases, with 14 bases between them. DNA for the CDR3: TGTGCCAGCAAAATGGACACTGGAGAAAAACTGTTTTTT. Translated: CASKMDTGEKLFF.

This clone was found once. This chain links TRBV3-1 (or the pseudogene TRBV3-2) with TRBJ2-7; maybe TRBD2 (5 bases). CDR3 length equals 16 residues. CDR1 is LGHDT, CDR2 YNNKEL, per germline (reference sequence). V gave up 2 bases and J gave up 4 bases, with 18 bases separating them. CDR3 in amino acids: CASSQSYTAVGYEQYF. DNA for the CDR3: TGTGCCAGCAGCCAATCCTATACAGCGGTCGGGTACGAGCAGTACTTC.

The chain is built from TRBV2 and TRBJ2-5; D tentatively fits TRBD1 or TRBD2 (6 bases each). The CDR3 totals 13 residues. Germline assignment: CDR1 SNHLY and CDR2 FYNNEI. V dropped 5 bases and J dropped 4 bases, with 11 bases sitting between them. For the CDR3, the DNA is TGTGCCAGCAGTAAGGGGGGAGTAGAGACCCAGTACTTC. As protein: CASSKGGVETQYF.

The rearrangement links TRBV30 to TRBJ1-2; the D is unclear. Trimming cost V 0 bases and J 8 bases, with 16 bases left between them. The germline V gene encodes CDR1 GTSNPN and CDR2 SVGIG (reference sequence). The CDR3 totals 14 residues. In DNA, the CDR3 is TGTGCCTGGAGTGTAGCGGGCGGTGAGTTAGGCTACACCTTC. It is translated as CAWSVAGGELGYTF.

The table lists this clone with a count of one. This chain connects TRBV18 to TRBJ2-7; D ambiguous. V was pared by 0 bases and J by 4 bases, with 7 bases between. The CDR3 is 13 residues long. The germline CDR1 and CDR2 sequences are KGHSH and LQKENI. For the CDR3, the DNA is TGTGCCAGCTCACCACCCGATTTTTACGAGCAGTACTTC. Translation: CASSPPDFYEQYF.

The rearrangement joins TRBV12-5 to TRBJ2-2; 11 bases are shared with TRBD2. Germline V lookup: CDR1 LGHNT, CDR2 FRNRAP. The CDR3 covers 16 residues. V dropped 6 bases and J dropped 5; count of bases not matched to a gene: 8. The chain's CDR3 is CASGSAGTSGTGELFF. The CDR3 nucleotides read TGTGCTAGTGGCTCCGCCGGGACTAGCGGTACCGGGGAGCTGTTTTTT. The variable domain in full, completed from reference TRBV12-5 and TRBJ2-2, reads DARVTQTPRHKVTEMGQEVTMRCQPILGHNTVFWYRQTMMQGLELLAYFRNRAPLDDSGMPKDRFSAEMPDATLATLKIQPSEPRDSAVYFCASGSAGTSGTGELFFGEGSRLTVL.

This chain connects TRBV9 to TRBJ2-1; D is perhaps TRBD2 (6 bases). V lost 6 bases, J lost 5 bases, and 12 bases lay in between. The germline gives CDR1 SGDLS, CDR2 YYNGEE. The CDR3 has 13 amino acids. This CDR3 is CASTPGVHNEQFF. For the CDR3, the DNA is TGTGCCAGCACGCCGGGGGTTCACAATGAGCAGTTCTTC.

V usage is TRBV6-6 and J usage is TRBJ2-7; D not certain. This CDR3 spans 16 amino acids. V lost 4 bases to trimming and J lost 2 bases, with 18 bases between them. Germline-derived CDR1 and CDR2 are MNHNY and SVGAGI (reference sequence). The CDR3 DNA is TGTGCCAGCAGTTCTAGGGCCTCAGGCAGTACCTACGAGCAGTACTTC. Protein product: CASSSRASGSTYEQYF.

The chain employs TRBV27 and TRBJ2-7; the D is unclear. The V gene lost 4 bases and the J gene lost 0 bases, with 4 bases spanning the gap. Looked up from germline, CDR1 is MNHEY and CDR2 is SMNVEV (reference sequence). This CDR3 has 12 residues. CDR3 amino acids: CASSSPSYEQYF. CDR3 DNA: TGTGCCAGCAGTTCCCCCTCCTACGAGCAGTACTTC.

The chain joins TRBV6-5 to TRBJ2-4, with 8 bases matching TRBD1. The CDR3 runs 14 residues. With V trimmed by 6 bases and J by 3 bases, 4 bases remained unmatched. Germline assignment: CDR1 MNHEY and CDR2 SVGAGI. The chain's CDR3 is CASSQGAVKNIQYF. CDR3 DNA sequence: TGTGCCAGCAGCCAGGGGGCTGTCAAAAACATTCAGTACTTC.

The sample holds a few counts of this clone. The chain links TRBV7-9 to TRBJ1-2; D is ambiguous. The ends were cut back, 1 base at V and 2 bases at J, with 8 bases in the middle. Germline values: CDR1 SEHNR, CDR2 FQNEAQ (reference sequence). The CDR3 is 14 residues long. CDR3 in amino acids: CASSLGWANYGYTF. The DNA for the CDR3 is TGTGCCAGCAGCTTAGGGTGGGCGAACTATGGCTACACCTTC.

This clone was recorded only once. The genes are TRBV20-1 and TRBJ2-7; no definite D call. Germline assignment: CDR1 DFQATT and CDR2 SNEGSKA (reference sequence). CDR3 size: 14 residues. V was pared by 3 bases and J by 1 base, with 13 bases between. CDR3 sequence reads: CSASRGHGSYEQYF. The CDR3 DNA reads as TGCAGTGCTAGTCGTGGGCACGGATCCTACGAGCAGTACTTC.

V gene TRBV24-1 combines with J gene TRBJ1-1, with D tentatively TRBD1 (6 bases). The CDR3 contains 17 residues. V was shortened by 7 bases and J by 5 bases, with 25 bases between the two germline ends. In germline, CDR1 is KGHDR, CDR2 SFDVKD. CDR3: CATSATPYSGGHTEAFF. The CDR3 region has the DNA TGTGCCACCAGCGCAACACCCTATTCTGGGGGACATACTGAAGCTTTCTTT.

The chain recombines TRBV18 with TRBJ1-1; D uncertain. This CDR3 spans 14 amino acids. Deletions cut 2 bases from V and 4 bases from J, with 11 bases between. CDR1 KGHSH and CDR2 LQKENI come from the germline V gene. CDR3 bases: TGTGCCAGCTCACCATTGGGAGGGAGCACTGAAGCTTTCTTT. Encoded protein: CASSPLGGSTEAFF. Using reference TRBV18 and TRBJ1-1 for the parts outside the CDR3, the full variable domain is NAGVMQNPRHLVRRRGQEARLRCSPMKGHSHVYWYRQLPEEGLKFMVYLQKENIIDESGMPKERFSAEFPKEGPSILRIQQVVRGDSAAYFCASSPLGGSTEAFFGQGTRLTVV.

The chain joins TRBV7-9 to TRBJ2-1; 12 bases fit TRBD1. The CDR3 has 15 amino acids. Germline V gene lookup returns CDR1 SEHNR and CDR2 FQNEAQ (reference sequence). J was trimmed by 9 bases and V by 5 bases; bases with no gene match: 8. Here the CDR3 reads CASSQPGQGAGEQFF. For the CDR3, the DNA is TGTGCCAGCAGCCAACCGGGACAGGGGGCCGGTGAGCAGTTCTTC.

The rearrangement joins TRBV7-2 to TRBJ2-1; D is perhaps TRBD2 (6 bases). Germline values: CDR1 SGHTA, CDR2 FQGNSA. V was clipped by 4 bases and J by 5 bases, with 12 bases between them. The CDR3 sequence is 14 residues long. The DNA for the CDR3 is TGTGCCAGCAGCTCCGTGACTAGTAACAATGAGCAGTTCTTC. Protein sequence: CASSSVTSNNEQFF.